The clone carrying this T cell receptor (beta chain) showed up just a few times. Antigen: not known. Via MiXCR, TCRdb re-called the reads, giving one row per CDR3 protein. The table includes about 530,000 distinct CDR3 sequences, more than 20% detected once. This entry belongs to a study of T cell repertoires in cytomegalovirus infection. Study details: Public TCR beta signature analysis indicated the presence of both CMV infection and matching HLA type. Study observations and caveats: Clonotype analysis showed dominance of the ex vivo response by HLA-C-restricted CMV-specific TCR beta clonotypes.

Per germline, CDR1 LNHDA and CDR2 SQIVND (reference sequence). This CDR3 has 13 amino acids. Trimming removed 8 bases from V and 8 bases from J; junction bases left unmatched: 9. This receptor was identified in a human donor in good health (CMV status not recorded). Some clones in this sample may be carry-over from other donors' samples. V gene TRBV19 combines with J gene TRBJ2-1, with 7 bases fitting TRBD2. The sample consisted of PBMCs. As DNA, the CDR3 is TGTGCCAGTGACATCCCGGGAGGCGATGAGCAGTTCTTC. This encodes CASDIPGGDEQFF.